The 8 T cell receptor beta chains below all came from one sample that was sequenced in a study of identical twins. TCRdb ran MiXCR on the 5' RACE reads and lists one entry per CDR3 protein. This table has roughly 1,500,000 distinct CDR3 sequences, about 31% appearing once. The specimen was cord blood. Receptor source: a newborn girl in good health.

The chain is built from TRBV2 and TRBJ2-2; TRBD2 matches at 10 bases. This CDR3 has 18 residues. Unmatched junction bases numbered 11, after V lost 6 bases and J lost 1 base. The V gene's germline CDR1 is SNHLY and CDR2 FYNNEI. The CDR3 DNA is TGTGCCAGCAGGCGCCTAGCGGGGGTTATTGGGAACACCGGGGAGCTGTTTTTT. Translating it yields CASRRLAGVIGNTGELFF.

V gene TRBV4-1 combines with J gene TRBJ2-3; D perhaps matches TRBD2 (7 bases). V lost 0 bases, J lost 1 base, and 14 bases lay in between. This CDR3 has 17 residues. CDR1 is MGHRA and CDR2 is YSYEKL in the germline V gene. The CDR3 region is CASSQDAGAGGTDTQYF. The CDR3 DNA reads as TGCGCCAGCAGCCAAGATGCGGGGGCGGGGGGCACAGATACGCAGTATTTT.

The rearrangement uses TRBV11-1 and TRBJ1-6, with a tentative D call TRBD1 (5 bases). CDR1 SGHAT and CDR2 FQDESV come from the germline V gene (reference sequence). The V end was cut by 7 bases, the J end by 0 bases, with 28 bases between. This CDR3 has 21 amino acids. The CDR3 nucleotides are TGTGCCAGCACCCGGGGGGTTATAGGGCTACAGACGAGCTCCTATAATTCACCCCTCCACTTT. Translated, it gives CASTRGVIGLQTSSYNSPLHF.

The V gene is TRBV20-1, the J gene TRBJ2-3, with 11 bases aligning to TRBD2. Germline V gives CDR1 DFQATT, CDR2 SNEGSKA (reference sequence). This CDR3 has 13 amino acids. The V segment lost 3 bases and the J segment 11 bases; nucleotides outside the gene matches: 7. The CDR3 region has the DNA TGCAGTGCTAGGAGGCTAGCGGGAGGCGTGCAGTATTTT. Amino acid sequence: CSARRLAGGVQYF.

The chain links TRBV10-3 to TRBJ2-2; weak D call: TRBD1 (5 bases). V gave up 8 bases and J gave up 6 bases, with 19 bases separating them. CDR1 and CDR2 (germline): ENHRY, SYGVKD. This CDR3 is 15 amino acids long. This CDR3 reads CAISDKHLQAGELFF. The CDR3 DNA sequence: TGTGCCATCTCGGACAAGCACCTACAGGCCGGGGAGCTGTTTTTT.

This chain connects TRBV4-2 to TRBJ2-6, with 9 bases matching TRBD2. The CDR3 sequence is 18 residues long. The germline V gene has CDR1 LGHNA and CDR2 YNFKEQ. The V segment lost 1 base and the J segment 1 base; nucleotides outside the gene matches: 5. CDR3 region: CASSQVSGGTSGANVLTF. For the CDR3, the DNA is TGTGCCAGCAGCCAAGTTAGCGGGGGTACTTCTGGGGCCAACGTCCTGACTTTC.

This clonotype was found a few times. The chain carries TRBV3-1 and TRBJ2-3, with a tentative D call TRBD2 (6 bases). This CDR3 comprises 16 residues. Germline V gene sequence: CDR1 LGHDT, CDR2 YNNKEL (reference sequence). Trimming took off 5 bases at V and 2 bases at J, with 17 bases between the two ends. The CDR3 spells CASSSTRRAFTDTQYF. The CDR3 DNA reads TGTGCCAGCAGCAGCACCCGGAGGGCCTTCACAGATACGCAGTATTTT.

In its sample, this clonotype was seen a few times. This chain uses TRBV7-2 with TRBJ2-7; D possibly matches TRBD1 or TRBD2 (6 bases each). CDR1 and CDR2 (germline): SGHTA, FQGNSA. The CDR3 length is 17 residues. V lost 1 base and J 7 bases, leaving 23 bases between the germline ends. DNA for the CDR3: TGTGCCAGCAGCTTAGTCCACGGGGGCACCACCCTACTAGAGCAGTACTTC. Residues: CASSLVHGGTTLLEQYF.